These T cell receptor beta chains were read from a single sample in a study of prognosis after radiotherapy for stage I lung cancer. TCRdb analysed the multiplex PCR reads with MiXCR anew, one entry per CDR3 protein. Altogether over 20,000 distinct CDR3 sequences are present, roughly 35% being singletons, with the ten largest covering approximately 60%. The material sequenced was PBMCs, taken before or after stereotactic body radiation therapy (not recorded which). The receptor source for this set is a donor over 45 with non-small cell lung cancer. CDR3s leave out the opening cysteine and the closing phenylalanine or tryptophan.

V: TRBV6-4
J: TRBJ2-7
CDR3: AGTEGPTSYEQY

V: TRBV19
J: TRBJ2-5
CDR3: ASSIDGLVGGPVGETQY

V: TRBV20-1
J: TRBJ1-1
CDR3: SALDWMNRAVTEAF

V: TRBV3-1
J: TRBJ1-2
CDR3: ASRTGAGGYT

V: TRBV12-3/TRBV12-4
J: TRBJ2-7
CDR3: ANILSTGLEQY

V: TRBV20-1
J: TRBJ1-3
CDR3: SARVAGRGNTIY

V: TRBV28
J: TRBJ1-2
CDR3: ASSPYKSTNYGYT

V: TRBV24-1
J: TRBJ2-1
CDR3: ATRGTGDSYNEQF

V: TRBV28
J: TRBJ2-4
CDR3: ASSPLNKNIQY

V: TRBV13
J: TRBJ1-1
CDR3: ASSLAGKNTEAF

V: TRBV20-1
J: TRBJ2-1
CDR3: SARRGTSGRNEQF

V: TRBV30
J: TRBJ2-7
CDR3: AWATGGWYEQY

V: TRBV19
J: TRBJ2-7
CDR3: ASSYRWQDYQQY

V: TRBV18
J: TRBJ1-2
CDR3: ASSPSLSPGTPGGYT

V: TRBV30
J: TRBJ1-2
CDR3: AWSVLGRIDYGYT

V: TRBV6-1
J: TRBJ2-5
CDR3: ASWASGYQETQY